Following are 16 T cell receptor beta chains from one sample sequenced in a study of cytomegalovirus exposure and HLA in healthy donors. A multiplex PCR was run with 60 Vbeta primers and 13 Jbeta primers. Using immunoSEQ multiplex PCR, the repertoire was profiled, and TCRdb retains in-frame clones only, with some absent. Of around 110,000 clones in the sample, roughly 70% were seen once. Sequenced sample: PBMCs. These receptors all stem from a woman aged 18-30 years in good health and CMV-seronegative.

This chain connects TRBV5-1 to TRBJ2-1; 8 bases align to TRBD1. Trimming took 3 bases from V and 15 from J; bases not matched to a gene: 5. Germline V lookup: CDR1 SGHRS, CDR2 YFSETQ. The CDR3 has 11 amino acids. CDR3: CASSSGGSPFF. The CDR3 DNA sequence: TGCGCCAGCAGCTCAGGGGGCTCCCCGTTCTTC. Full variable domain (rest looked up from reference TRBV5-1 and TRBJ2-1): KAGVTQTPRYLIKTRGQQVTLSCSPISGHRSVSWYQQTPGQGLQFLFEYFSETQRNKGNFPGRFSGRQFSNSRSEMNVSTLELGDSALYLCASSSGGSPFFGPGTRLTVL.

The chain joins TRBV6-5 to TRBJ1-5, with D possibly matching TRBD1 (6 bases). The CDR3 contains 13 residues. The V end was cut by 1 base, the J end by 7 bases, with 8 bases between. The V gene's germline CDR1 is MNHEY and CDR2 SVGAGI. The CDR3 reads CASSYFTGQPQHF. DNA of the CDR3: TGTGCCAGCAGTTACTTTACAGGGCAGCCCCAGCATTTT.

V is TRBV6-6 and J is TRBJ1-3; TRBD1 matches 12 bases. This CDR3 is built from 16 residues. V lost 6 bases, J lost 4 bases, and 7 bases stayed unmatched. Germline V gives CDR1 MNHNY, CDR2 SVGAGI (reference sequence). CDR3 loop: CASSTPGTGGGNTIYF. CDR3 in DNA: TGTGCCAGCAGCACCCCCGGGACAGGGGGCGGAAACACCATATATTTT.

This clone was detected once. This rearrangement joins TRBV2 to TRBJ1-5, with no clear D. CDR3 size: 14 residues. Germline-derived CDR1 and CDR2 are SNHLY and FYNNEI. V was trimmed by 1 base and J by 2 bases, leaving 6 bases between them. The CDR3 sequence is CASSEVGGNQPQHF. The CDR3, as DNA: TGTGCCAGCAGTGAAGTAGGAGGCAATCAGCCCCAGCATTTT.

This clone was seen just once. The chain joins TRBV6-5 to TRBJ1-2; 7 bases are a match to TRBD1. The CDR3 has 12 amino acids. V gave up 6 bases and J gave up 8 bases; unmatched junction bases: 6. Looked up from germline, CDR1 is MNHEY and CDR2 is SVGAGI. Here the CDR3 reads CASSDRADGYTF. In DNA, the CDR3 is TGTGCCAGCAGCGACAGGGCCGACGGCTACACCTTC.

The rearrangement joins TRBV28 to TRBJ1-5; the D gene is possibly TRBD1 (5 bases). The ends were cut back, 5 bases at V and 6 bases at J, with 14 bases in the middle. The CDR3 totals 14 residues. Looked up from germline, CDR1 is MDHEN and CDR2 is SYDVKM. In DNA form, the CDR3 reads TGTGCCAGCAGTATTACAGGCGAGAGTCAGCCCCAGCATTTT. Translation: CASSITGESQPQHF.

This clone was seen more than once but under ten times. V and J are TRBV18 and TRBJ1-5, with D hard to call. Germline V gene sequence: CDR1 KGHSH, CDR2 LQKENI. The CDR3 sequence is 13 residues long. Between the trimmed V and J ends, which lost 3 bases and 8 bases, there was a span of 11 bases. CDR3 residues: CASSPGGIKPQHF. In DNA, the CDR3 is TGTGCCAGCTCACCTGGAGGGATAAAGCCCCAGCATTTT.

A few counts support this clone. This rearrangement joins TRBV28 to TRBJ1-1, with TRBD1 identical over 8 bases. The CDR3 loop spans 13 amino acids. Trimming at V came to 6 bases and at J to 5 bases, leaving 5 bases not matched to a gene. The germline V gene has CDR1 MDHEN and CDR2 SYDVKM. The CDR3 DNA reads TGTGCCAGCAGAGCGGACAGGGTTACTGAAGCTTTCTTT. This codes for CASRADRVTEAFF.

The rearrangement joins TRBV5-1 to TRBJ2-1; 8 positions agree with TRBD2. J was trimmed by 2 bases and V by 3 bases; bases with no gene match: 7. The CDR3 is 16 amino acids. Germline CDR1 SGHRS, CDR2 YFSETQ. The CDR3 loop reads CASSSNGRAPYNEQFF. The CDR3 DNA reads TGCGCCAGCAGCTCCAACGGGAGGGCACCCTACAATGAGCAGTTCTTC.

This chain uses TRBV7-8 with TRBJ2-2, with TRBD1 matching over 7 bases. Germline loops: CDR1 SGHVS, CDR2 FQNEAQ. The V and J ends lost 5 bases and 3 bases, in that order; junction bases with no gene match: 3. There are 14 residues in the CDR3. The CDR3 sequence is CASSRDSHTGELFF. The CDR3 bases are TGTGCCAGCAGCCGGGACAGTCACACCGGGGAGCTGTTTTTT.

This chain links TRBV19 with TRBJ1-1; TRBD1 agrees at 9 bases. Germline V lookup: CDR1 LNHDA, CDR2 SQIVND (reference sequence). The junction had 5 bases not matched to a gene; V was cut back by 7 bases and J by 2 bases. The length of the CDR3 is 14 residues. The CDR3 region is CASNLQGANTEAFF. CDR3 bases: TGTGCCAGTAACCTACAGGGGGCAAACACTGAAGCTTTCTTT.

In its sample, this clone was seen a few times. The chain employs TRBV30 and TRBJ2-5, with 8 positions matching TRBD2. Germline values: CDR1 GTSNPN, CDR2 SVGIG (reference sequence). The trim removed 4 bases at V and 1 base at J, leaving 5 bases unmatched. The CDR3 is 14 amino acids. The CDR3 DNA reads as TGTGCCTGGAAGACAGCGGGGGCCCAAGAGACCCAGTACTTC. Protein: CAWKTAGAQETQYF.

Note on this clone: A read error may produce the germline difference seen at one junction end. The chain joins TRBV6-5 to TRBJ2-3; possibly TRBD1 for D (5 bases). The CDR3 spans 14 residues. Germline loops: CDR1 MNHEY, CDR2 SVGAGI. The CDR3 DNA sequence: TGTGCCAGCAGGAGACTTATTAGCACAGGTACGCAGTATTTT. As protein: CASRRLISTGTQYF.

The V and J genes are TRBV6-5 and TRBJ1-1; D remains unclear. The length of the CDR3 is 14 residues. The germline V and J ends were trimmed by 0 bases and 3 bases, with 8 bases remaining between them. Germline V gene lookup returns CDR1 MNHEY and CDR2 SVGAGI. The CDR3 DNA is TGTGCCAGCAGTTACTCGCTCGGGGACACTGAAGCTTTCTTT. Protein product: CASSYSLGDTEAFF.

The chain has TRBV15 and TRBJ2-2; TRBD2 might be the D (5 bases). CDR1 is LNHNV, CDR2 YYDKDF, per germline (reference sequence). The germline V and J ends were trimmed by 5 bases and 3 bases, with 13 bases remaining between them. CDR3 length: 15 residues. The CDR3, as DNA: TGTGCCACCAGCGGCTTCAGGACTTACACCGGGGAGCTGTTTTTT. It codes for CATSGFRTYTGELFF. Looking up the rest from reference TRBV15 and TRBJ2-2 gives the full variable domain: DAMVIQNPRYQVTQFGKPVTLSCSQTLNHNVMYWYQQKSSQAPKLLFHYYDKDFNNEADTPDNFQSRRPNTSFCFLDIRSPGLGDTAMYLCATSGFRTYTGELFFGEGSRLTVL.

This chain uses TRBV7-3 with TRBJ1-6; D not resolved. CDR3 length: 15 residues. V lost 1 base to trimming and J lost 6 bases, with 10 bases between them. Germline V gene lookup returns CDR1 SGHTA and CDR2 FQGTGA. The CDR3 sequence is CASSLMGVANSPLHF. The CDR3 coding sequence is TGTGCCAGCAGCTTAATGGGAGTCGCTAATTCACCCCTCCACTTT.